This TCR beta chain emerged from a study of preoperative IRX-2 immunotherapy in early breast cancer. This table comes from immunoSEQ multiplex PCR, and its TCRdb copy is limited to in-frame clones, with some not included. The data hold fewer than 70,000 clones, with 94% observed a single time. Stated treatment: preoperative locoregional IRX-2 cytokine immunotherapy. Samples came from a phase Ib trial of preoperative locoregional IRX-2 cytokine immunotherapy. This CDR3 contains 19 residues. The trim removed 0 bases at V and 7 bases at J, leaving 11 bases unmatched. Germline V lookup: CDR1 SGHAT, CDR2 FQNNGV.

This specimen was acquired from a patient treated with IRX-2 immunotherapy. The chain recombines TRBV11-2 with TRBJ2-2; 13 bases align to TRBD2. This TCR came from a human donor with breast cancer. The CDR3 DNA follows: TGTGCCAGCAGCTTAGATGTTCCACTAGCGGGGGGGCCCAGCGGGGAGCTGTTTTTT. Its protein is CASSLDVPLAGGPSGELFF.